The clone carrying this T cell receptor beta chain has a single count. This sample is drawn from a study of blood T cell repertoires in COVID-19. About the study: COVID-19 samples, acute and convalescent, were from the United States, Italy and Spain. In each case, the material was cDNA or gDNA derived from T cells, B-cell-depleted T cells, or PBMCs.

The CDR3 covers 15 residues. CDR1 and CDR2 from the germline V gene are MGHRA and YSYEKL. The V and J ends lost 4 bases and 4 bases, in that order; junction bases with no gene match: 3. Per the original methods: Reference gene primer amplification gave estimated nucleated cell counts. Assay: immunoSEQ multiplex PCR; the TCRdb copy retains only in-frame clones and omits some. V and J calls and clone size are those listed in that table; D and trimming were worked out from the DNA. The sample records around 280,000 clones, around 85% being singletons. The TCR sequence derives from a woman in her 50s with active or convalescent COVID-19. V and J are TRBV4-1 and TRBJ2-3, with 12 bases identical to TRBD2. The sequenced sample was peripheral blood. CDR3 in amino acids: CASSLLAGGPDTQYF. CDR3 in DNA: TGCGCCAGCAGCCTACTAGCGGGAGGTCCAGATACGCAGTATTTT.